This entry lists 5 T cell receptor beta chains sequenced from one sample in a study of T-cell memory formation after mild COVID-19. Each CDR3 protein is one row after TCRdb ran MiXCR on the 5' RACE reads. The sample has some 410,000 distinct CDR3 sequences; around 22% are singletons. The sample taken for sequencing was PBMCs or a T cell subset sorted from them (not recorded which). Every receptor here comes from an adult woman who had mild COVID-19 (a few samples of this study predate the infection). Cell type and time point are not known.

There are many counts of this clonotype. The chain uses TRBV5-5 and TRBJ2-7; D call uncertain. The CDR3 is 15 residues long. Looked up from germline, CDR1 is SGHKS and CDR2 is YYEKEE (reference sequence). The V end was cut by 0 bases, the J end by 2 bases, with 12 bases between. The chain's CDR3 is CASSLESHPTYEQYF. The CDR3 coding sequence is TGTGCCAGCAGCTTGGAATCCCACCCAACCTACGAGCAGTACTTC.

This chain links TRBV24-1 with TRBJ2-5; D possibly corresponds to TRBD2 (5 bases). Trimming removed 5 bases from V and 4 bases from J, with 13 bases in between. The CDR3 contains 14 residues. Germline CDR1 and CDR2: KGHDR and SFDVKD. CDR3 in amino acids: CATSGGGRGETQYF. Here the CDR3 DNA reads TGTGCCACCAGTGGAGGTGGGAGAGGAGAGACCCAGTACTTC.

Only one count was recorded for this clonotype. The chain uses TRBV4-1 and TRBJ2-7, with no clear D. This CDR3 contains 13 residues. V lost 0 bases, J lost 12 bases, and 15 bases lay in between. From germline, CDR1 is MGHRA and CDR2 YSYEKL. This chain's CDR3 is CASSQEELGWLYF. CDR3 sequence (DNA): TGCGCCAGCAGCCAAGAGGAGTTAGGGTGGCTGTACTTC.

This clonotype was picked up a small number of times. The V gene is TRBV18, the J gene TRBJ1-3, with D maybe TRBD1 (6 bases). CDR1 and CDR2 from the germline V gene are KGHSH and LQKENI. The CDR3 length is 15 residues. V was trimmed by 4 bases and J by 1 base, leaving 11 bases between them. CDR3 bases: TGTGCCAGCTCACTAACGGGGACATCTGGAAACACCATATATTTT. Translation gives CASSLTGTSGNTIYF.

The J gene is TRBJ2-3, the V gene TRBV11-2; D is undetermined. Germline V lookup: CDR1 SGHAT, CDR2 FQNNGV. Trimming removed 1 base at V and 2 bases at J, with 7 bases between. There are 14 residues in the CDR3. The CDR3 sequence is CASSLGFLTDTQYF. The DNA of the CDR3 is TGTGCCAGCAGCTTAGGGTTCCTCACAGATACGCAGTATTTT.